This T cell receptor (beta chain) was identified in a study of PD-1 blockade in classical Hodgkin lymphoma. V lost 2 bases and J lost 9, with 18 bases in between. The CDR3 contains 15 residues. Looked up from germline, CDR1 is SGDLS and CDR2 is YYNGEE. Data came from immunoSEQ multiplex PCR; TCRdb stores just in-frame clones and leaves some out. The repertoire consists of approximately 73,000 clones, with just over 90% occurring once and the leading ten covering approximately 8.2%. Broader study findings: Those achieving complete response showed baseline diversity like newly diagnosed patients. Reported findings placed baseline TCR diversity lower in newly diagnosed patients (compared with healthy donors). A significant rise in TCR diversity by C4D1 was seen for CD4+ but not CD8+ cells.

Exposure to brentuximab vedotin varied, and each patient had relapsed following autologous stem cell transplantation. When best responses were assessed, they were complete response, partial response or progressive disease. In this sample, this clone turned up a few times. Antigen: not known. The receptor comes from a human donor with classical Hodgkin lymphoma. The sequencing here drew on peripheral blood mononuclear cells (PBMCs), taken at baseline. The V call is TRBV9, the J call TRBJ2-4; D may be TRBD2 (6 bases). The CDR3 DNA is TGTGCCAGCAGCGTGGACGGGGCCCCCGGGGGCATTCAGTACTTC. This translates into CASSVDGAPGGIQYF.